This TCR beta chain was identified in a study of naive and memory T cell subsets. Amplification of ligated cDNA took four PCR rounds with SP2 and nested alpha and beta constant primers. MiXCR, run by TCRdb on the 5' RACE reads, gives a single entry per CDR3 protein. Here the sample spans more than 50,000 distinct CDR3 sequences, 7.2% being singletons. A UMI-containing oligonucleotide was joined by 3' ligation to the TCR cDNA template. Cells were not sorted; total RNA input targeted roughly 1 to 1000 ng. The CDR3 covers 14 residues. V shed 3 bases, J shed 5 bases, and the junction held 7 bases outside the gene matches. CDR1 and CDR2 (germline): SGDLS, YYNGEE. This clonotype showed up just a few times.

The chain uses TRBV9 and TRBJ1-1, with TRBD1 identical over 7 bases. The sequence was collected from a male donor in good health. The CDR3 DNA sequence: TGTGCCAGCAGCGGCAGGGGGAAGAGTACTGAAGCTTTCTTT. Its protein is CASSGRGKSTEAFF.